Sequencing of this T cell receptor (beta chain) was carried out in a study of shared clonotypes between healthy human individuals. Trimming cost V 1 base and J 0 bases; bases outside gene matches: 4. CDR3 length equals 18 residues. Germline values: CDR1 SGHAT, CDR2 FQNNGV. Sequencing used immunoSEQ multiplex PCR; TCRdb keeps in-frame clones, though not all of them. The table includes more than 1,200,000 clones, 98% to 99% detected once. This receptor was taken from a man aged 25-45 years in good health. The chain is built from TRBV11-2 and TRBJ2-5, with TRBD2 matching 14 bases. Sequenced material: naive CD4+ T cells sorted from blood. Noted subset: CD45RA+ positively selected. Here the CDR3 DNA reads TGTGCCAGCAGCTTAGGAGGGGGACTAGCGGGAGACCAAGAGACCCAGTACTTC. This gives the protein CASSLGGGLAGDQETQYF.